This is a list of T cell receptor beta chains from one sample in a study of response to subunit inactivated influenza vaccine. One entry per CDR3 protein, called by TCRdb with MiXCR from the RT-PCR reads. The sample lists around 530,000 distinct CDR3 sequences; over 9.5% were seen once. The input for sequencing was PBMCs from blood, taken on the day of vaccination. The source of these receptors is a middle-aged man who received an inactivated influenza vaccine. The CDR3 runs from the conserved cysteine through the conserved F or W. A D gene is named only where the DNA matches it firmly. The listing skips clone size in some rows; elsewhere it reads once, few, many or a size class.

cdr3_length,v_call,clone_size,d_call,j_call,cdr3_aa,cdr3_nt
16,TRBV9,NA,NA,TRBJ2-5,CASSYRQVAEDGTQYF,TGTGCCAGCAGCTATCGACAAGTGGCAGAGGACGGGACCCAGTACTTC
17,TRBV4-1,many,TRBD1,TRBJ2-2,CASSQETRGPNTGELFF,TGCGCCAGCAGCCAAGAGACCAGGGGGCCAAACACCGGGGAGCTGTTTTTT
16,TRBV5-5,NA,TRBD2,TRBJ2-3,CASSPPTSSGGDTQYF,TGTGCCAGCAGCCCCCCTACTTCGAGCGGGGGAGATACGCAGTATTTT
16,TRBV24-1,few,NA,TRBJ2-4,CATSDSGAYAKNIQYF,TGTGCCACCAGTGATTCGGGGGCCTACGCAAAAAACATTCAGTACTTC
14,TRBV5-1,few,TRBD1,TRBJ2-5,CASSTQGDQETQYF,TGCGCCAGCAGCACACAGGGGGACCAAGAGACCCAGTACTTC
14,TRBV25-1,NA,TRBD2,TRBJ2-1,CASSRTSGRAEQFF,TGTGCCAGCAGCAGGACTAGCGGGAGGGCCGAGCAGTTCTTC
15,TRBV28,many,TRBD2,TRBJ2-7,CASRTPTGGYYEQYF,TGTGCCAGCAGGACCCCAACGGGAGGGTATTACGAGCAGTACTTC
15,TRBV12-3/TRBV12-4,few,NA,TRBJ1-2,CASRERGSGAYGYTF,TGTGCCAGCAGAGAAAGAGGATCGGGGGCATATGGCTACACCTTC
15,TRBV13,few,TRBD1,TRBJ2-7,CASSLEAGGRDEQYF,TGTGCCAGCAGCTTAGAGGCAGGGGGCAGGGACGAGCAGTACTTC
14,TRBV2,NA,NA,TRBJ2-5,CASSGLGDRETQYF,TGTGCCAGCAGTGGGCTAGGGGATCGGGAGACCCAGTACTTC
15,TRBV14,few,NA,TRBJ2-5,CASSPLTGLQETQYF,TGTGCCAGCAGCCCCCTAACAGGGTTACAAGAGACCCAGTACTTC
12,TRBV5-1,many,TRBD1,TRBJ2-5,CASSTGEKTQYF,TGCGCCAGCAGCACAGGGGAGAAGACCCAGTACTTC
19,TRBV4-2,NA,TRBD1,TRBJ2-3,CASSQDAAGTGGFTDTQYF,TGTGCCAGCAGCCAAGACGCCGCTGGGACAGGGGGTTTCACAGATACGCAGTATTTT
15,TRBV7-2,few,NA,TRBJ1-1,CASSLVGRTNTEAFF,TGTGCCAGCAGCTTAGTTGGCCGGACGAACACTGAAGCTTTCTTT
12,TRBV20-1,few,NA,TRBJ1-1,CSPQGMNTEAFF,TGCAGTCCCCAAGGTATGAACACTGAAGCTTTCTTT
11,TRBV7-9,NA,TRBD2,TRBJ2-7,CAAGGEYEQYF,TGTGCCGCGGGGGGCGAGTACGAGCAGTACTTC
13,TRBV3-1,NA,NA,TRBJ1-1,CASSRTEGTEAFF,TGTGCCAGCAGCCGGACGGAGGGCACTGAAGCTTTCTTT
17,TRBV15,NA,NA,TRBJ2-7,CATSRDNLAGIHYEQYF,TGTGCCACCAGCAGAGATAACCTCGCGGGGATCCACTACGAGCAGTACTTC
14,TRBV5-1,few,TRBD1,TRBJ2-1,CASNRDRGQGEQFF,TGCGCCAGCAACCGGGACAGGGGACAGGGTGAGCAGTTCTTC
11,TRBV6-5,NA,NA,TRBJ1-1,CASRGRAQAFF,TGTGCCAGCAGAGGCAGGGCACAAGCTTTCTTT
14,TRBV5-1,few,NA,TRBJ2-1,CASGVERAPNEQFF,TGCGCCAGCGGGGTTGAGAGGGCCCCTAATGAGCAGTTCTTC
15,TRBV12-3/TRBV12-4,many,TRBD2,TRBJ2-7,CASSPSGSLSYEQYF,TGTGCCAGCAGCCCTAGCGGGTCCCTCTCCTACGAGCAGTACTTC
15,TRBV4-2,few,TRBD2,TRBJ2-5,CASSRILADQETQYF,TGTGCCAGCAGCCGGATTCTAGCGGACCAAGAGACCCAGTACTTC
13,TRBV12-3/TRBV12-4,few,NA,TRBJ1-3,CASSLRARNTIYF,TGTGCCAGCAGCCTCAGGGCGAGAAACACCATATATTTT
15,TRBV28,NA,TRBD2,TRBJ2-7,CASSSGGLAAYEQYF,TGTGCCAGCAGTTCCGGGGGACTAGCGGCCTACGAGCAGTACTTC
13,TRBV10-3,many,NA,TRBJ2-5,CAISESEEETQYF,TGTGCCATCAGTGAGTCGGAGGAAGAGACCCAGTACTTC
15,TRBV6-2/TRBV6-3,few,NA,TRBJ2-2,CASRELTLNTGELFF,TGTGCCAGCAGGGAGCTCACACTCAACACCGGGGAGCTGTTTTTT
13,TRBV20-1,NA,NA,TRBJ2-2,CSARQGGTGELFF,TGCAGTGCTCGGCAGGGGGGAACCGGGGAGCTGTTTTTT
14,TRBV12-3/TRBV12-4,NA,NA,TRBJ1-3,CASSHREFSNTIYF,TGTGCCAGCAGCCACAGGGAATTCTCGAACACCATATATTTT
13,TRBV15,few,TRBD1,TRBJ1-2,CATSRRQGSGYTF,TGTGCCACCAGCAGAAGACAGGGCTCCGGCTACACCTTC
14,TRBV2,NA,NA,TRBJ2-7,CASSETFLSYEQYF,TGTGCCAGCAGTGAGACCTTCCTGAGCTACGAGCAGTACTTC
15,TRBV5-6,few,NA,TRBJ2-7,CASSPAARTQYEQYF,TGTGCCAGCAGCCCGGCGGCCAGAACCCAATACGAGCAGTACTTC
14,TRBV7-9,few,NA,TRBJ1-5,CASSLGGLSQPQHF,TGTGCCAGCAGCTTAGGGGGCTTAAGTCAGCCCCAGCATTTT
12,TRBV3-1,many,NA,TRBJ2-7,CASSPPSNEQYF,TGTGCCAGCAGCCCTCCTAGCAACGAGCAGTACTTC
14,TRBV12-3/TRBV12-4,NA,NA,TRBJ2-7,CASSILGARDEQYF,TGTGCCAGCAGCATTTTGGGGGCGCGGGACGAGCAGTACTTC
13,TRBV10-3,NA,NA,TRBJ2-1,CAISENGGNEQFF,TGTGCCATCAGTGAGAACGGTGGGAATGAGCAGTTCTTC
13,TRBV5-1,NA,NA,TRBJ2-3,CASSAQGLDTQYF,TGCGCCAGCAGCGCTCAGGGTCTGGATACGCAGTATTTT
19,TRBV11-1,many,TRBD2,TRBJ2-1,CASSGVGLAGYYLNNEQFF,TGTGCCAGCAGCGGAGTGGGACTAGCGGGATACTATCTCAACAATGAGCAGTTCTTC
17,TRBV15,many,NA,TRBJ1-5,CATSSMTPPRGNQPQHF,TGTGCCACCAGCAGTATGACACCCCCTCGGGGCAATCAGCCCCAGCATTTT
13,TRBV5-1,NA,NA,TRBJ2-7,CASSPRQAEEQYF,TGCGCCAGCAGCCCAAGACAGGCCGAAGAGCAGTACTTC
13,TRBV20-1,NA,NA,TRBJ2-7,CSAPNDFRYEQYF,TGCAGTGCCCCGAACGATTTTCGGTACGAGCAGTACTTC
15,TRBV19,NA,NA,TRBJ1-5,CASRTGPYSNQPQHF,TGTGCCAGTAGAACAGGACCCTATAGCAATCAGCCCCAGCATTTT
11,TRBV29-1,few,NA,TRBJ2-7,CSVDKGYEQYF,TGCAGCGTCGATAAGGGCTACGAGCAGTACTTC
15,TRBV18,few,NA,TRBJ1-1,CASSPQTLSGTEAFF,TGTGCCAGCTCACCCCAAACTCTATCGGGCACTGAAGCTTTCTTT
14,TRBV7-2,many,NA,TRBJ2-2,CASSLSYGTGELFF,TGTGCCAGCAGCTTATCATACGGCACCGGGGAGCTGTTTTTT
17,TRBV5-1,NA,NA,TRBJ1-1,CASSLVSHDEMNTEAFF,TGCGCCAGCAGCTTGGTATCCCATGACGAGATGAACACTGAAGCTTTCTTT
15,TRBV12-3/TRBV12-4,many,NA,TRBJ2-5,CASSPIVGTQETQYF,TGTGCCAGCAGTCCGATCGTCGGGACCCAAGAGACCCAGTACTTC
13,TRBV18,few,NA,TRBJ2-1,CASSPAGINEQFF,TGTGCCAGCTCACCCGCAGGGATTAATGAGCAGTTCTTC
15,TRBV12-3/TRBV12-4,few,TRBD1,TRBJ1-5,CASSKDRVKDQPQHF,TGTGCCAGCAGCAAGGACAGGGTAAAGGATCAGCCCCAGCATTTT
19,TRBV15,few,NA,TRBJ2-3,CATSREGGLGAGSTDTQYF,TGTGCCACCAGCAGAGAAGGTGGCCTTGGGGCAGGGAGCACAGATACGCAGTATTTT
14,TRBV19,few,TRBD2,TRBJ2-3,CAVNPGLGTDTQYF,TGTGCCGTAAATCCGGGACTAGGCACAGATACGCAGTATTTT
16,TRBV7-2,NA,NA,TRBJ2-5,CASSLYANAGPETQYF,TGTGCCAGCAGCTTGTATGCCAACGCGGGTCCGGAGACCCAGTACTTC
13,TRBV6-5,NA,NA,TRBJ2-1,CASSFTSYNEQFF,TGTGCCAGCAGTTTCACCTCCTACAATGAGCAGTTCTTC
15,TRBV4-3,NA,NA,TRBJ1-6,CASSQVLSKNSPLHF,TGCGCCAGCAGCCAAGTCCTCTCCAAGAATTCACCCCTCCACTTT
16,TRBV6-2/TRBV6-3,few,NA,TRBJ2-1,CASSYSMAGAWNEQFF,TGTGCCAGCAGTTACTCGATGGCGGGCGCTTGGAATGAGCAGTTCTTC
15,TRBV20-1,few,NA,TRBJ2-7,CSARDGGGNSYEQYF,TGCAGTGCTAGAGATGGAGGCGGGAACTCCTACGAGCAGTACTTC